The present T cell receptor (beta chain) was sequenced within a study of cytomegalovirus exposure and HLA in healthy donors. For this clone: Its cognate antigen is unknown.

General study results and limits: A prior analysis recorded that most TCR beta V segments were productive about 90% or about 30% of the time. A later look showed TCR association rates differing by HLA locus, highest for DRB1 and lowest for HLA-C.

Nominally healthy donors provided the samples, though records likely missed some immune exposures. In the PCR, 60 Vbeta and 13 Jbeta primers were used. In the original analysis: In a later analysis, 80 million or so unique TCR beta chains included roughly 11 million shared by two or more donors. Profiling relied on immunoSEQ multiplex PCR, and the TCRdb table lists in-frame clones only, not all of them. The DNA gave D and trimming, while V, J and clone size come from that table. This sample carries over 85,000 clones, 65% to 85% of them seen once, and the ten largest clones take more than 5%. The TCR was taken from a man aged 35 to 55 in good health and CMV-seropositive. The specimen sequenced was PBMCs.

CDR3 sequence reads: CSALLAGGVSEQYF. CDR3 bases: TGCAGCGCCCTACTAGCGGGGGGCGTCTCTGAGCAGTACTTC. J is TRBJ2-7 and V is TRBV29-1; 12 bases match TRBD2. Germline lookup yields CDR1 SQVTM and CDR2 ANQGSEA. CDR3 length: 14 amino acids. V was pared by 7 bases and J by 7 bases, with 11 bases of the junction left unmatched.